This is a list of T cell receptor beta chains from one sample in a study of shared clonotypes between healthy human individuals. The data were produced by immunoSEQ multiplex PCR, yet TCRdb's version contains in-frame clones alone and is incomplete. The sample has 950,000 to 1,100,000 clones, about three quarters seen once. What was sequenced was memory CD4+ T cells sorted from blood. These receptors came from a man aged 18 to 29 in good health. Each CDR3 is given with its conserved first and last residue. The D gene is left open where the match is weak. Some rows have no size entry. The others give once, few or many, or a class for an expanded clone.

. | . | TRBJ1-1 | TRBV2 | TGTGCCAGCAGTACGCGCACTGAAGCTTTCTTT | CASSTRTEAFF
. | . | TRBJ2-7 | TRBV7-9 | TGTGCCAGCAGCGACTGGGACAACTCCTACGAGCAGTACTTC | CASSDWDNSYEQYF
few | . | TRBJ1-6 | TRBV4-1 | TGCGCCAGCAGCACTTGGGAAGATAATTCACCCCTCCACTTT | CASSTWEDNSPLHF
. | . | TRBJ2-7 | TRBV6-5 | TGTGCCAGCAAGGGGGAGAATTACGAGCAGTACTTC | CASKGENYEQYF
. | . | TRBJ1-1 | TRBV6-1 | TGTGCCAGCAGGTTTGCCGAGGGGACTGAAGCTTTCTTT | CASRFAEGTEAFF
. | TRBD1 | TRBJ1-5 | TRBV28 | TGTGCCAGCAGTTTAGTAAGGGACAGGGCACAGCCCCAGCATTTT | CASSLVRDRAQPQHF
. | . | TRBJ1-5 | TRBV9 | TGTGCCAGCAGCGTACTCTCTAGTCCTCAGCCCCAGCATTTT | CASSVLSSPQPQHF
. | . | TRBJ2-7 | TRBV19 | TGTGCCAGTAGCTCCATAGGCTCCTACGAGCAGTACTTC | CASSSIGSYEQYF
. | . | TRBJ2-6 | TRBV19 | TGTGCCAGTACCACCGGGACAACTTCCATTCGGCCCTCTGGGGCCAACGTCCTGACTTTC | CASTTGTTSIRPSGANVLTF
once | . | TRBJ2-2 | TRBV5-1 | TGCGCCAGCAGCTACGGACAGAACACCGGGGAGCTGTTTTTT | CASSYGQNTGELFF
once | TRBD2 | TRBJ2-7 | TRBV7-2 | TGTGCCAGCAGCTCGGGACTAGCGGGGGCCACGGAGGAGCAGTACTTC | CASSSGLAGATEEQYF
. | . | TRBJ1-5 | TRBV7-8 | TGTGCCAGCAGTCGTTCTGAGGGCAATCAGCCCCAGCATTTT | CASSRSEGNQPQHF
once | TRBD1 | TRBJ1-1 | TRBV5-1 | TGCGCCAGCAGCTCTCGACAGGGGGGGAACCCTGAAGCTTTCTTT | CASSSRQGGNPEAFF
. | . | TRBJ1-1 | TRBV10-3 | TGTGCCATCAGGGAGGCTCTGGGGGTCCTGAACACTGAAGCTTTCTTT | CAIREALGVLNTEAFF
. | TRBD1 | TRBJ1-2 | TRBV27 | TGTGCCAGCAGTTTCGTATCACAGGGGTCACCGGGCTATGGCTACACCTTC | CASSFVSQGSPGYGYTF
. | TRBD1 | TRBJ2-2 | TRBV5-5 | TGTGCCAGCTGCGCACAGGGGTCCACCGGGGAGCTGTTTTTT | CASCAQGSTGELFF
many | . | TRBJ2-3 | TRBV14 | TGTGCCAGCAGCGAAAGGGAGAGAGGGGTCACAGATACGCAGTATTTT | CASSERERGVTDTQYF
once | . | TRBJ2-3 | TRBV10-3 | TGTGCCATCTCGGGGGCGGGCACAGATACGCAGTATTTT | CAISGAGTDTQYF
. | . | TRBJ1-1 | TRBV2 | TGTGCCAGCAGCACCCAGATAAACACTGAAGCTTTCTTT | CASSTQINTEAFF
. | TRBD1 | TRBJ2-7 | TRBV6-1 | TGTGCCAGTAAAGGACAGGTCTACGAGCAGTACTTC | CASKGQVYEQYF
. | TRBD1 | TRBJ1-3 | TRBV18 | TGTGCCAGCTCACCGACAGGGACGAGGGGAAACACCATATATTTT | CASSPTGTRGNTIYF
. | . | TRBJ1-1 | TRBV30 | TGTGCCTGGAGGCTACAAGGGGACACTGAAGCTTTCTTT | CAWRLQGDTEAFF
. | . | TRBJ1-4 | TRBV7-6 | TGTGCCAGCAGCTCTCAGGGGAGACTGTTTTTT | CASSSQGRLFF
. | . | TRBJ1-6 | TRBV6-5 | TGTGCCAGCAGCCGGACATCAAATTCACCCCTCCACTTT | CASSRTSNSPLHF
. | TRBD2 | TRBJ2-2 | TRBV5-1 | TGCGCCAGCAGTTCCTCCAGCGGGGGAACGAACACCGGGGAGCTGTTTTTT | CASSSSSGGTNTGELFF
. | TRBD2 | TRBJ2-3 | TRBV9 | TGTGCCAGCAGCCCGGGACTAGCGGGGTTTCAGACAGATACGCAGTATTTT | CASSPGLAGFQTDTQYF
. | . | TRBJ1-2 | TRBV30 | TGTGCCGGGGCCTTCTATGGCTACACCTTC | CAGAFYGYTF
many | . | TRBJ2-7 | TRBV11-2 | TGTGCCAGCAGCTTAGGCGAACAGGGCCGCTACGAGCAGTACTTC | CASSLGEQGRYEQYF
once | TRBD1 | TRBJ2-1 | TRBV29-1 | TGCAGCGTTGACAGGGGGTATGGCAATGAGCAGTTCTTC | CSVDRGYGNEQFF
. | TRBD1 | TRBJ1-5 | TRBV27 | TGTGCCAGCAGTCCGGGGACAGAGATTAAGCCCCAGCATTTT | CASSPGTEIKPQHF
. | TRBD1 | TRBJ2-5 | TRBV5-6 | TGTGCCAGCAGCCTCCCGGGACAGCACCAAGAGACCCAGTACTTC | CASSLPGQHQETQYF
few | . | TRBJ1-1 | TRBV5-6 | TGTGCCAGCAGCTGGACAGCAAGCGCTGAAGCTTTCTTT | CASSWTASAEAFF
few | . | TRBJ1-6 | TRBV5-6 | TGTGCCAGCAGCTTGGGAGGGAAGAATTCACCCCTCCACTTT | CASSLGGKNSPLHF
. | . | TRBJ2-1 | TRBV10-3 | TGTGCCATCAGTCGAGCGGATGAGCAGTTCTTC | CAISRADEQFF
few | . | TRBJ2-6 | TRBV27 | TGTGCCAGCAGTTCCGCTCAGGGTTCCAACGTCCTGACTTTC | CASSSAQGSNVLTF
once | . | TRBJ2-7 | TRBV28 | TGTGCCAGCAGTTTTCGGTCGGGACGGGGGACTTTCTCCTACGAGCAGTACTTC | CASSFRSGRGTFSYEQYF
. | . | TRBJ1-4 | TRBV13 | TGTGCCAGCGCCCTTAGAGGGCGCTCGGATGAAAAACTGTTTTTT | CASALRGRSDEKLFF
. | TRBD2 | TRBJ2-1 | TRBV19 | TGTGCCAGTAGAGCTAGCGGGTTGTCCTACAATGAGCAGTTCTTC | CASRASGLSYNEQFF
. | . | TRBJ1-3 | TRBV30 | TGTGCCTGGGAGGAAGGGAACACTGGAAACACCATATATTTT | CAWEEGNTGNTIYF
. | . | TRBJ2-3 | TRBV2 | TGTGCCAGCAGTGATGGGATTTCAGATACGCAGTATTTT | CASSDGISDTQYF
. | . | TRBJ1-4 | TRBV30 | TGTGCCTGGAGTGGCGCGGGCAGGGTTAATGAAAAACTGTTTTTT | CAWSGAGRVNEKLFF
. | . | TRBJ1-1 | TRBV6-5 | TGTGCCAGCAGAGCACAGGTTGCCAGGGACACTGAAGCTTTCTTT | CASRAQVARDTEAFF
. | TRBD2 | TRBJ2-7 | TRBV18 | TGTGCCAGCTCACCTCGGGGGGGATCCTACGAGCAGTACTTC | CASSPRGGSYEQYF
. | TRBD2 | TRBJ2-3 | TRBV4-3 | TGCGCCAGCAGCCAAGATTACCCGGGGTTGACTAGCGGGAGCGATACGCAGTATTTT | CASSQDYPGLTSGSDTQYF
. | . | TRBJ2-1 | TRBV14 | TGTGCCAGCAGCCGGGCAGACTACAATGAGCAGTTCTTC | CASSRADYNEQFF
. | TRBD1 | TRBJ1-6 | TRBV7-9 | TGTGCCAGCAGCCTCTGGGACAGGGATAATTCACCCCTCCACTTT | CASSLWDRDNSPLHF
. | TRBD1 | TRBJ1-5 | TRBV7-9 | TGTGCCAGCAGCTTAGGATACCGACAGGGTACGGATCAGCCCCAGCATTTT | CASSLGYRQGTDQPQHF
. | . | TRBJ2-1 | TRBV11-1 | TGTGCCAGCAGCTTAGCTTTCTGGGACAATGAGCAGTTCTTC | CASSLAFWDNEQFF
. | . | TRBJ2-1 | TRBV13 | TGTGCCAGCAGCGACGGCCCGGGTGAGCAGTTCTTC | CASSDGPGEQFF
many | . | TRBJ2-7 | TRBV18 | TGTGCCAGCTCACCCCAGCAGGGTGGGAACTACGAGCAGTACTTC | CASSPQQGGNYEQYF
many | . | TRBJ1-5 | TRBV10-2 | TGCGCCAGCCGTGAGGGCTATAGCAATCAGCCCCAGCATTTT | CASREGYSNQPQHF
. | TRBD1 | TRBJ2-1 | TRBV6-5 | TGTGCCAGCAGTGGACAGGGGATAGGGAATGAGCAGTTCTTC | CASSGQGIGNEQFF
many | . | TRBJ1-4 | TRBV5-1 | TGCGCCAGCAGCTTGACACGCGGGGAAAAACTGTTTTTT | CASSLTRGEKLFF
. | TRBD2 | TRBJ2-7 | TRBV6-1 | TGTGCCAGCAGTGGAGTAGCGGGGGGGGGCGACGAGCAGTACTTC | CASSGVAGGGDEQYF
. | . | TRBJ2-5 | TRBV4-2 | TGTGCCAGCAGCCAAGAGGGGCGGGTAGAGGAGACCCAGTACTTC | CASSQEGRVEETQYF
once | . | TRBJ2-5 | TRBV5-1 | TGCGCCAGCAGGCCGACGGGGAGCGGTGAGACCCAGTACTTC | CASRPTGSGETQYF
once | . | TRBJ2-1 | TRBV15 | TGTGCCACCAGCAGAGATGGGCTGAATGAGCAGTTCTTC | CATSRDGLNEQFF
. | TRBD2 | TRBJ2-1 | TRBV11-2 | TGTGCCAGCAGCCTATTCGTCGGGGGGGTCAATGAGCAGTTCTTC | CASSLFVGGVNEQFF
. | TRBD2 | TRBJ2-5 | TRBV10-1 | TGCGCCAGCAGTGAGTACGCTAGCGGGCTCCAAGAGACCCAGTACTTC | CASSEYASGLQETQYF